This is a list of T cell receptor beta chains from one sample in a study of T-cell memory formation after mild COVID-19. MiXCR, applied by TCRdb to the 5' RACE reads, yields one record per CDR3 protein. The sample contains under 550,000 distinct CDR3 sequences, roughly 18% of which appear only once. The sequencing sample was made of PBMCs or a T cell subset sorted from them (not recorded which). All receptors come from a man aged 18 to 30 who had mild COVID-19 (a few samples of this study predate the infection). Cell type and time point are not known. The CDR3 runs from the conserved cysteine through the conserved F or W. The order of the fields is CDR3 DNA, CDR3 protein, D gene, J gene, clone size, V gene. D genes are given only for firm matches. The size entry is marked missing in some rows and otherwise reads once, few, many or a size class.

CDR3 DNA: TGTGCCAGTAGTAAGGCGGGGGGCAGGGAGACCCAGTACTTC
CDR3 protein: CASSKAGGRETQYF
D gene: TRBD2
J gene: TRBJ2-5
clone size: .
V gene: TRBV19

CDR3 DNA: TGTGCCAGCAGCTCCCTGGGACAGAGGCTCCCTAAGGCGGCACCCCTCCACTTT
CDR3 protein: CASSSLGQRLPKAAPLHF
D gene: TRBD1
J gene: TRBJ1-6
clone size: once
V gene: TRBV6-5

CDR3 DNA: TGTGCCAGCAGCCCGCTAGTGGCGCAATCGGCCAAAAACATTCAGTACTTC
CDR3 protein: CASSPLVAQSAKNIQYF
D gene: .
J gene: TRBJ2-4
clone size: .
V gene: TRBV7-3

CDR3 DNA: TGTTCCAGCAAGGGGCCCATCACAGATACGCAGTATTTT
CDR3 protein: CSSKGPITDTQYF
D gene: .
J gene: TRBJ2-3
clone size: .
V gene: TRBV11-2

CDR3 DNA: TGCAGTGCGCCGACCGGGGGCACAGATACGCAGTATTTT
CDR3 protein: CSAPTGGTDTQYF
D gene: .
J gene: TRBJ2-3
clone size: .
V gene: TRBV20-1

CDR3 DNA: TGTGCCAGCAGCACTGAACTTCAGGGAAGGAACACTGAAGCTTTCTTT
CDR3 protein: CASSTELQGRNTEAFF
D gene: .
J gene: TRBJ1-1
clone size: .
V gene: TRBV5-5

CDR3 DNA: TGTGCCAGCAGCTTAGTATGGACGGCGAGCACAGATACGCAGTATTTT
CDR3 protein: CASSLVWTASTDTQYF
D gene: .
J gene: TRBJ2-3
clone size: .
V gene: TRBV7-8

CDR3 DNA: TGTGCCAGCAGCTTGGGCGTCAGAGAAGAGACCCAGTACTTC
CDR3 protein: CASSLGVREETQYF
D gene: .
J gene: TRBJ2-5
clone size: .
V gene: TRBV5-6

CDR3 DNA: TGTGCCAGCAGCGACAGGAGAAACCTTCAAGCCTACGAGCAGTACTTC
CDR3 protein: CASSDRRNLQAYEQYF
D gene: .
J gene: TRBJ2-7
clone size: .
V gene: TRBV5-6

CDR3 DNA: TGTGCCAGCAGCCCGTTTACAGGCTCCTACGAGCAGTACTTC
CDR3 protein: CASSPFTGSYEQYF
D gene: .
J gene: TRBJ2-7
clone size: few
V gene: TRBV14

CDR3 DNA: TGCAGCGTTGGAGGTCCAGGTCTCAATTCACCCCTCCACTTT
CDR3 protein: CSVGGPGLNSPLHF
D gene: .
J gene: TRBJ1-6
clone size: .
V gene: TRBV29-1

CDR3 DNA: TGTGCCTCCTCTGGGGTCTCCTACAATGAGCAGTTCTTC
CDR3 protein: CASSGVSYNEQFF
D gene: .
J gene: TRBJ2-1
clone size: many
V gene: TRBV7-2

CDR3 DNA: TGTGCCAGCAGCCCCTTACTAGCAACAGATACGCAGTATTTT
CDR3 protein: CASSPLLATDTQYF
D gene: .
J gene: TRBJ2-3
clone size: .
V gene: TRBV11-1

CDR3 DNA: TGTGCTAGCAGCTTTTCCGAGAACACCGGGGAGCTGTTTTTT
CDR3 protein: CASSFSENTGELFF
D gene: .
J gene: TRBJ2-2
clone size: .
V gene: TRBV7-7

CDR3 DNA: TGTGCCACCAGTGATGCGACTAGCCACACCGGGGAGCTGTTTTTT
CDR3 protein: CATSDATSHTGELFF
D gene: TRBD2
J gene: TRBJ2-2
clone size: .
V gene: TRBV24-1

CDR3 DNA: TGTGCCAGCTCACCATATGCGGGGACTGAAGCTTTCTTT
CDR3 protein: CASSPYAGTEAFF
D gene: .
J gene: TRBJ1-1
clone size: few
V gene: TRBV18

CDR3 DNA: TGCGCCAGCAGCTTGTTCTCAGGGGTCGATCAGCCCCAGCATTTT
CDR3 protein: CASSLFSGVDQPQHF
D gene: .
J gene: TRBJ1-5
clone size: many
V gene: TRBV5-1

CDR3 DNA: TGTGCCAGCAGCTTAGTCGGGACACCTGGAAACACCATATATTTT
CDR3 protein: CASSLVGTPGNTIYF
D gene: .
J gene: TRBJ1-3
clone size: .
V gene: TRBV7-2

CDR3 DNA: TGCAGTGCTCCTCCATTTTCCTCTAGCGGGTTCTACAATGAGCAGTTCTTC
CDR3 protein: CSAPPFSSSGFYNEQFF
D gene: TRBD2
J gene: TRBJ2-1
clone size: few
V gene: TRBV20-1

CDR3 DNA: TGTGCCAGCAGCTTCGGTGGGCAGGGGGCTGGCAATGAGCAGTTCTTC
CDR3 protein: CASSFGGQGAGNEQFF
D gene: TRBD1
J gene: TRBJ2-1
clone size: few
V gene: TRBV7-3

CDR3 DNA: TGTGCCAGCAGTCCGCCTCCAGACCGGGCTACGGAGTACACAGATACGCAGTATTTT
CDR3 protein: CASSPPPDRATEYTDTQYF
D gene: .
J gene: TRBJ2-3
clone size: few
V gene: TRBV28

CDR3 DNA: TGTGCCAGCTCCGGGACAGGAACGATTAATGAAAAACTGTTTTTT
CDR3 protein: CASSGTGTINEKLFF
D gene: TRBD1
J gene: TRBJ1-4
clone size: .
V gene: TRBV12-3/TRBV12-4

CDR3 DNA: TGTGCCAGTAGTATTACGGCGGGGGGCGATGGCTACACCTTC
CDR3 protein: CASSITAGGDGYTF
D gene: .
J gene: TRBJ1-2
clone size: .
V gene: TRBV19

CDR3 DNA: TGTGCCGGAGGAGCGGCTTCCACAGATACGCAGTATTTT
CDR3 protein: CAGGAASTDTQYF
D gene: .
J gene: TRBJ2-3
clone size: .
V gene: TRBV7-9

CDR3 DNA: TGTGCCAGCAAATCCTTGTCTGGCGAGCAGTACTTC
CDR3 protein: CASKSLSGEQYF
D gene: .
J gene: TRBJ2-7
clone size: few
V gene: TRBV7-6

CDR3 DNA: TGTGCCAGCACCCTCGCCGGTACTGAGACCCAGTACTTC
CDR3 protein: CASTLAGTETQYF
D gene: .
J gene: TRBJ2-5
clone size: few
V gene: TRBV6-5

CDR3 DNA: TGCGCCAGCAGCGACGGCACTAGCGGGAACAATGAGCAGTTCTTC
CDR3 protein: CASSDGTSGNNEQFF
D gene: TRBD2
J gene: TRBJ2-1
clone size: .
V gene: TRBV5-1

CDR3 DNA: TGTGCCAGCAGCTTGGGAGCGACAACGGCTAATGAAAAACTGTTTTTT
CDR3 protein: CASSLGATTANEKLFF
D gene: .
J gene: TRBJ1-4
clone size: .
V gene: TRBV5-5

CDR3 DNA: TGTGCCAGCAGTGACTTGAACAGGGTCCCGGACGAGCAGTACTTC
CDR3 protein: CASSDLNRVPDEQYF
D gene: .
J gene: TRBJ2-7
clone size: few
V gene: TRBV25-1

CDR3 DNA: TGTGCCAGCAGCCGAGCGGACCTTTTAAACTATGGCTACACCTTC
CDR3 protein: CASSRADLLNYGYTF
D gene: .
J gene: TRBJ1-2
clone size: .
V gene: TRBV28

CDR3 DNA: TGTGCCAGCAGCTTCCCCAGGGGAGGCACTGAAGCTTTCTTT
CDR3 protein: CASSFPRGGTEAFF
D gene: .
J gene: TRBJ1-1
clone size: many
V gene: TRBV11-2

CDR3 DNA: TGTGCCAGCACCCAAACCCGTAGTACCAGCTATGGCTACACCTTC
CDR3 protein: CASTQTRSTSYGYTF
D gene: .
J gene: TRBJ1-2
clone size: .
V gene: TRBV9

CDR3 DNA: TGTGCCAGCAGGACTAGCGGGCCCTACGAGCAGTACTTC
CDR3 protein: CASRTSGPYEQYF
D gene: TRBD2
J gene: TRBJ2-7
clone size: .
V gene: TRBV27

CDR3 DNA: TGTGCCAGCAGCTCGGGACTACAAGAGACCCAGTACTTC
CDR3 protein: CASSSGLQETQYF
D gene: TRBD2
J gene: TRBJ2-5
clone size: many
V gene: TRBV7-3

CDR3 DNA: TGTGCCACCAGCAGAGACAGCTACGAGCAGTACTTC
CDR3 protein: CATSRDSYEQYF
D gene: .
J gene: TRBJ2-7
clone size: .
V gene: TRBV15

CDR3 DNA: TGCAGTGCTAGCCAAAGAACTAGCGGGACAGATACGCAGTATTTT
CDR3 protein: CSASQRTSGTDTQYF
D gene: TRBD2
J gene: TRBJ2-3
clone size: medium-sized
V gene: TRBV20-1

CDR3 DNA: TGTGCCAGCAGCCAAGTAGCCGCCGGGGCCACAGATACGCAGTATTTT
CDR3 protein: CASSQVAAGATDTQYF
D gene: .
J gene: TRBJ2-3
clone size: .
V gene: TRBV4-2

CDR3 DNA: TGTGCCAGCAGTCAGAGAGTCCAAGAGACCCAGTACTTC
CDR3 protein: CASSQRVQETQYF
D gene: .
J gene: TRBJ2-5
clone size: few
V gene: TRBV27

CDR3 DNA: TGTGCCAGCAGCTTAGCCTCGCCCTACAATGAGCAGTTCTTC
CDR3 protein: CASSLASPYNEQFF
D gene: .
J gene: TRBJ2-1
clone size: .
V gene: TRBV11-2

CDR3 DNA: TGCAGCGTTGAATTGGGGCAGGGGGCCTGGGAGCTGTTTTTT
CDR3 protein: CSVELGQGAWELFF
D gene: TRBD1
J gene: TRBJ2-2
clone size: .
V gene: TRBV29-1

CDR3 DNA: TGTGCCACCAGCGGGGGGAACGAAGCTTTCTTT
CDR3 protein: CATSGGNEAFF
D gene: .
J gene: TRBJ1-1
clone size: .
V gene: TRBV24-1

CDR3 DNA: TGTGCCAGCAGTACCCACTCTGACGGGGAGCTGTTTTTT
CDR3 protein: CASSTHSDGELFF
D gene: .
J gene: TRBJ2-2
clone size: .
V gene: TRBV6-5